This T cell receptor (beta chain) was obtained from a study of regulatory and conventional T cells in RAG deficiency. Using immunoSEQ multiplex PCR, the repertoire was profiled, and TCRdb retains in-frame clones only, with some absent. This repertoire shows 24,000 or so clones, 85% to 95% found once; its top ten account for 0.55% to 0.9%. Genomic DNA came from blood conventional CD4+ T cells gated CD25-low CD127-high. This CDR3 region has 14 residues. The V and J ends lost 5 bases and 4 bases respectively, with 11 bases between them. CDR1 SEHNR and CDR2 FQNEAQ come from the germline V gene (reference sequence). The sample also formed part of further work on regulatory T cells. That paper adds: Primers: 52 TRBV forward and 13 TRBJ reverse. Patient repertoires had restricted TRB V-J pairs and skewed V and J usage, most in Tregs.

The chain recombines TRBV7-9 with TRBJ1-4, with TRBD1 as a possible D gene (6 bases). The TCR was taken from a human donor in good health. The sequencing sample was made of CD4+ T cells sorted from blood. The CDR3: CASSQGQFNEKLFF. The CDR3 nucleotides are TGTGCCAGCAGCCAAGGACAGTTTAATGAAAAACTGTTTTTT.